This T cell receptor (beta chain) came from a study of T cells in Graves' hyperthyroidism and ophthalmopathy. CDR1 is SGHRS and CDR2 is YFSETQ in the germline V gene. The CDR3 covers 14 residues. V lost 4 bases and J 0 bases, leaving 8 bases between the germline ends. Uncontrolled infections, other autoimmune diseases, pregnancy or lactation led to exclusion of patients. The PBMCs were taken from approximately 11 ml of fresh peripheral blood. General study points: Blood samples included most of the expanded thyroid clonotypes exceeding 0.001.

Amplification of TCR beta CDR3 regions used RNA as the template. The TCR CDR3 was amplified in a first-round RT-PCR using the HTBI primer set. One entry per CDR3 protein results from TCRdb running MiXCR on the multiplex PCR reads. The sample shows approximately 690,000 distinct CDR3 sequences, roughly 15% of them seen only once. For this clonotype: No antigen is known for it.

The sequenced sample consisted of blood. The V gene is TRBV5-1, the J gene TRBJ1-3; unclear D gene. The receptor was isolated from a woman in her fifties or sixties with Graves' ophthalmopathy. The DNA for the CDR3 is TGCGCCAGCAGCCAAGACATCTCTGGAAACACCATATATTTT. Encoded protein: CASSQDISGNTIYF. The variable domain in full, with the rest retrieved from reference TRBV5-1 and TRBJ1-3, is KAGVTQTPRYLIKTRGQQVTLSCSPISGHRSVSWYQQTPGQGLQFLFEYFSETQRNKGNFPGRFSGRQFSNSRSEMNVSTLELGDSALYLCASSQDISGNTIYFGEGSWLTVV.